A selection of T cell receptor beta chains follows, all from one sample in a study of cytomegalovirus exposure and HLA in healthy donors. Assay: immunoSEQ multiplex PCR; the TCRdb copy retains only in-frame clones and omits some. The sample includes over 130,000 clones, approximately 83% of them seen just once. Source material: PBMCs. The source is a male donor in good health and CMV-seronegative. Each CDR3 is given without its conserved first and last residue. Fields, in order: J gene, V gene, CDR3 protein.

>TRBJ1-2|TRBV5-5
ASSFGGAGLGMGYGYT
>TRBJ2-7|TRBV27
ASSFNQGAAYEQY
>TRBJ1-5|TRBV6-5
AAAESYSNQPQH
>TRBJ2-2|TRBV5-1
ASGGSTGELF
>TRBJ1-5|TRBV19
ASSWGDRTNQPQH
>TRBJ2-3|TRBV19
ASSSGTSTDTQY
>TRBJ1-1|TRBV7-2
ASSERQLVNTEAF
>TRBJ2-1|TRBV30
AWTSLIAGYNEQF
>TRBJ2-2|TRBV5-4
ASSRQHGELF
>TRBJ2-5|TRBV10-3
AISETGNQETQY
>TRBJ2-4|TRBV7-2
ASSYLERDIQY
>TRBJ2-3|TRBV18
ASSPSGDTQY
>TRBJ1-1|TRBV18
ASSPGQSIIYTDYEAF
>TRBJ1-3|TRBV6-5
ASSYSGVLSGNTIY
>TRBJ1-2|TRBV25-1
ASSKQLDRGGYT
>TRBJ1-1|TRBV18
ASSPLTGPNTEAF
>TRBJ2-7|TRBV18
ASSPRRDRGLWEQY
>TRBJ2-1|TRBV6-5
ASSYSIGRNNEQF
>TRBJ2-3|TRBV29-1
SVPLGQGIPIADTQY
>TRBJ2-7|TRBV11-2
ASSPPREGEQY
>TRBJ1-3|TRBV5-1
ASSLETAGNTIY
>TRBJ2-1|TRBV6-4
ASSSWGGSEQF
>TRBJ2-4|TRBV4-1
ASSSLGGGGNIQY
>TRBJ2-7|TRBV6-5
ASSYSPTSGRYEQY
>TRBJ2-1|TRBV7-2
ASSLGPLDYEQF
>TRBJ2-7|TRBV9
ASSVGQGPREQY
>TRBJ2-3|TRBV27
ASSVPGLTDTQY
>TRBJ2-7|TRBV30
AWSIRGLPVEQY
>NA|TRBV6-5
ASTRAGPSREQY
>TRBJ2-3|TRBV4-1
ASSRLAGGDTQY
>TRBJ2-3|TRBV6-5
ASSYQGTTDTQY
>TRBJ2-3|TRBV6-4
ASSLLAGTSDTQY
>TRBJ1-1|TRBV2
ANVGGGPEAF
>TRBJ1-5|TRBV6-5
ASSYGGSNQPQH
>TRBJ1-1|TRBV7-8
ASSLGSGTEAF